The sequence of this TCR beta chain was determined in a study of cytomegalovirus exposure and HLA in healthy donors (dated by TCRdb to about 2017). Regarding the complete study: In an earlier analysis of roughly 590 of the donors, about 270 Gb of sequence data and roughly 100 million unique TCR beta sequences from 180 million or so T cells were reported. Around 330 gigabases of sequencing data and around 85 million unique TCR sequences made up an early release that covered approximately 650 HLA-typed donors. Of the roughly 410 genotyped donors, less than 90% were placed in the genetic ancestry cluster associated with self-reported Caucasian donors. The study aimed to test whether signatures of past pathogen exposure could be identified by cataloging public T cell receptors. Using immunosequencing, the study profiled T cell repertoires from 550 to 750 subjects and related those repertoires to cytomegalovirus serostatus. Besides the first cohort of more than 650 subjects, a separate validation cohort made up of 120 different subjects was used. The study combined high-throughput TCR immunosequencing, statistical association of individual TCRs with disease status, and machine learning to predict cytomegalovirus infection status. A later analysis re-analyzed previously published TCR beta repertoires from roughly 600 donors and added high-resolution HLA genotyping to study TCR occurrence patterns. The later analysis used no new phenotypic data to find candidate immune exposures, relying instead on TCR beta sequences and their occurrence across donors. To decide whether each TCR beta V gene segment behaved as functional or pseudogenic, an earlier analysis of some 600 of the donors relied on high-throughput TCR beta sequencing. Alongside the repertoire data, information on donor age, sex, ethnicity and CMV serostatus was compiled. A later genetic analysis took genome-wide SNP genotypes for about three fifths of the 666 donors and used that subset as a discovery cohort. Every repertoire in the discovery cohort had been generated on one and the same sequencing platform. Class I and class II HLA loci were covered by the typing at four-digit resolution. The number of typed donors differed by locus: about 620-640 for A, B, C, DRB1 and DQB1; approximately 530 for DQA1; approximately 610 for DPA1; and some 430 for DPB1. A handful of DR-DQ haplotypes were handled as single units for association and clustering because linkage in the cohort was strong. Among 398 genotyped donors of the cohort, an average of about 240,000 unique TCR beta nucleotide sequences was sequenced per donor, of which about 19% were non-productive.

The research as a whole found: In a later analysis, 16,951 TCR beta sequences were associated with specific HLA alleles at a false discovery rate of 0.05. According to a later analysis, TCR association rates differed among HLA loci, with DRB1 alleles showing the most associated TCRs and HLA-C alleles showing the fewest. Compared with the 666-donor mean, donors in an Asian-associated ancestry cluster had fewer N-insertions in productive TCRs, according to a later genetic analysis. Because counts were too low, approximately 15 rarely observed V segments, including chromosome 9 orphons, were excluded from the earlier analysis of some 540 of the donors. Compared with equally common non-associated chains, HLA-associated TCR beta chains in a later analysis were more clonally expanded and had lower generation probabilities. A group of highly shared sequence variants was considered likely to be a technical artifact of the sequencing pipeline. A further reported finding was that TCR beta sequences accurately predicted the HLA-A and HLA-B alleles for most subjects in the first cohort. Correlated functional status among segregating V segments might be attributable to linkage disequilibrium, but an unknown experimental factor could not be ruled out. When HLA alleles, especially DR and DQ, strongly co-occurred, TCR associations were difficult to assign to individual alleles. While some public TCRs were present in many individuals, most TCR sequences turned up only very rarely across donors. Cytomegalovirus status was reported to be diagnosed by the classifier with high specificity and sensitivity in both the original and validation cohorts. In a later analysis, most CMV-associated TCR beta chains were found to appear HLA-restricted, with HLA associations seemingly driven largely by CMV exposure. The study listed around 160 TCR beta chains as associated with cytomegalovirus. Presence/absence analyses assumed roughly uniform sequencing depth across donors, an assumption that may not hold. According to a later analysis, parvovirus B19, influenza, CMV and Epstein-Barr virus appeared linked to several top co-occurrence clusters. The cohort was sequenced for TCR beta chains only, and without alpha or paired-chain data the features that could be detected were limited. Because HLA typing was missing for some donors at each locus, association tests included only the typed subset. The only immune exposure information available for the cohort was CMV serostatus. A later genetic analysis associated a missense DCLRE1C variant with V-gene and J-gene trimming of TCR beta chains, and an independent cohort replicated the association. According to the authors, the approach could potentially be generalized to other disease states and immunological phenotypes. In an earlier analysis of around 500 of the donors, most TCR beta V segments appeared in productive rearrangements about 87% or about 30% of the time, broadly matching IMGT annotations. A few of the identified cytomegalovirus-associated TCR beta chains were confirmed in vitro to be specific for cytomegalovirus antigens.

This clone was seen a handful of times. The antigen it recognizes is unknown. No per-base quality is available; no much larger clone lies one base away. In total, roughly 670 healthy bone marrow donors made up the cohort. All cohort members were sampled while nominally healthy, although unrecorded immune exposures were likely present. The donor tested CMV seronegative and was one of the 352 seronegative cohort members. Every donor gave a peripheral blood sample, and the peripheral blood mononuclear cells from that sample were used for TCR beta sequencing. The Qiagen DNeasy Blood Extraction Kit was used to extract genomic DNA from the blood cell samples. The library was made by the immunoSEQ multiplex PCR assay. A mixture of 60 forward primers for TCR Vbeta segments and 13 reverse primers for TCR Jbeta segments was used in the multiplex PCR. The CDR3 region of rearranged TCR beta genes was amplified from genomic DNA with a multiplex PCR assay. Amplified TCR beta libraries were sequenced as 87-base-pair reads on the Illumina HiSeq System. The authors processed their data as follows. In a later analysis, roughly 80 million unique TCR beta chains were counted across the approximately 670 repertoires, and around 11 million of these chains were shared by at least two donors. Raw reads were error-corrected and collapsed into unique sequences with a nearest-neighbor algorithm that merged closely related sequences to remove PCR and sequencing errors. Alignment of CDR3 sequences to IMGT reference sequences was used to assign V, D and J gene segments. For a sequence to be retained, at least a six-nucleotide match to both a V gene segment and a J gene segment was required. Rearrangements were called productive when the CDR3 lacked stop codons and stayed in frame with V and J; all others were non-productive. CDR3 was defined by IMGT convention, running from the second conserved V-encoded cysteine to the conserved J-encoded phenylalanine. Sequences without an unambiguous match to a single V gene segment were excluded from the earlier analysis of 587 of the donors. An earlier analysis of some 610 of the donors called V segments functional above 56.7% productive rearrangements and segregating when the between-donor standard deviation exceeded 5%. To diagnose cytomegalovirus status from the catalog of TCR beta chain sequences, a statistical classification framework was built. In a later analysis, TCR nucleotide sequences were compared against IMGT/GENE-DB human TR gene sequences so that V and J genes could be assigned. Using the TCRdist pipeline, a later analysis assigned CDR3 sequences along with most-parsimonious VDJ recombination scenarios. A later analysis defined each TCR beta chain by its CDR3 amino acid sequence plus V-gene family, and excluded reads lacking a unique V-gene family. In a later analysis, fewer than 600 highly shared, low-generation-probability nucleotide sequences were removed to address suspected cross-contamination and a sequencing artifact. In a later analysis, a clonal expansion index for each public chain was calculated from normalized within-repertoire ranks of inferred template counts. Generation probabilities in a later analysis came from a VDJ recombination model fitted to out-of-frame rearrangements, and those results were checked against IGoR. Hypergeometric tests were used in a later analysis to score TCR-TCR, TCR-HLA and TCR-CMV co-occurrence, with a repertoire-size bias correction applied to the TCR pairs. To estimate false discovery rates, a later analysis permuted the HLA or CMV assignments 20 times. In a later analysis, co-occurring TCRs were grouped using DBSCAN, with TCRdist sequence similarity added in when clustering inside HLA-allele-positive subsets. For co-occurrence clustering, repertoires with fewer than 30,000 or more than 120,000 public chains were excluded, along with several repertoires with anomalous nucleotide sharing. TCRdb carries this immuneACCESS record with in-frame sequences only. Its versions omit some clonotypes, under half of them owing to an unresolved V gene in the studies checked, with the rest unexplained. That table is the source of V, J and clone size, and D and trimming were worked out from the DNA. This sample lists 100,000 to 150,000 clones; 65% to 80% were detected once. In total, the top ten clones hold around 1.5% of the sample.

The receptor's source is a woman under 30 in good health and CMV-seronegative. Material for sequencing was PBMCs.

The CDR3 reads CSVEGGLMRGYTF. The DNA reads TGCAGCGTTGAAGGCGGTCTGATGAGAGGCTACACCTTC. The rearrangement joined TRBV29-1 to TRBJ1-2, with the D gene too uncertain to name. The junction carries 14 bases between V and J, which are trimmed by 1 base and 8 bases respectively. From its cysteine to its phenylalanine, the CDR3 spans 13 amino acids. Only the CDR3 DNA is retained, 39 bases long and in frame from the first base. Taken from the germline V gene, the CDR1 and CDR2 loops are SQVTM and ANQGSEA.